Below are 30 T cell receptor beta chains sequenced from a single sample in a study of read filtering for tumor transcriptome and immune sequencing. The library was built from about 400 ng RNA with molecular barcoded adaptors for alpha/delta and beta/gamma chains. One entry per CDR3 protein, called by TCRdb with MiXCR from the reads. This sample yields 40,000 to 50,000 distinct CDR3 sequences, of which roughly 19% are seen a single time; 15% belongs to the top ten. The sample consisted of a population of CD138-negative cells sorted from bone marrow. These receptors were taken from a donor at least 40 years old with multiple myeloma.

This clonotype has at least ten counts. This chain joins TRBV11-3 and TRBJ2-1; 10 bases align to TRBD2. V lost 4 bases to trimming and J lost 0 bases; unmatched junction nucleotides: 3. CDR3 size: 16 residues. The germline CDR1 and CDR2 sequences are SGHNT and YENEEA. The chain's CDR3 is CASSSWTSGSYNEQFF. The CDR3 coding sequence is TGTGCCAGCAGCTCCTGGACTAGCGGCTCCTACAATGAGCAGTTCTTC. The whole variable domain, remainder taken from reference TRBV11-3 and TRBJ2-1, is EAGVVQSPRYKIIEKKQPVAFWCNPISGHNTLYWYLQNLGQGPELLIRYENEEAVDDSQLPKDRFSAERLKGVDSTLKIQPAELGDSAVYLCASSSWTSGSYNEQFFGPGTRLTVL.

This clonotype was seen many times. The rearrangement uses TRBV20-1 and TRBJ2-7, with 11 bases fitting TRBD2. The CDR3 loop spans 12 amino acids. V lost 5 bases and J lost 3; bases outside the gene matches: 0. From germline, CDR1 is DFQATT and CDR2 SNEGSKA (reference sequence). The CDR3, as DNA: TGCAGTGCTGGGACTAGCGGCTACGAGCAGTACTTC. Protein sequence: CSAGTSGYEQYF.

This clonotype was seen a few times. The rearrangement links TRBV27 to TRBJ1-5; D is possibly TRBD1 (5 bases). The CDR3 has 14 amino acids. Trimming stripped 5 bases from V and 9 bases from J, with 17 bases between. CDR1 and CDR2 (germline): MNHEY, SMNVEV (reference sequence). The CDR3 sequence is CASSPGRVGSPQHF. CDR3 in DNA: TGTGCCAGCAGTCCGGGACGGGTGGGATCGCCCCAGCATTTT.

As regards this clonotype: This likely came from a read error, as a far larger clone is one base away. The rearrangement links TRBV11-2 to TRBJ2-1; 8 nucleotides match TRBD2. CDR1 and CDR2 from the germline V gene are SGHAT and FQNNGV. With 2 bases clipped from V and 0 bases from J, the junction kept 6 bases outside the gene matches. The CDR3 length is 17 residues. The CDR3 loop reads CASSLSLAASSYNEQFF. Here the CDR3 DNA reads TGTGCCAGCAGCTTATCACTAGCGGCGAGCTCCTACAATGAGCAGTTCTTC.

This clonotype was recorded many times. The chain is built from TRBV20-1 and TRBJ1-4, with 7 bases matching TRBD1. This CDR3 spans 14 amino acids. CDR1 is DFQATT, CDR2 SNEGSKA, per germline (reference sequence). Losses at the gene ends were 0 bases for V and 6 bases for J; bases not matched to a gene: 4. Here the CDR3 DNA reads TGCAGTGCTAGAGACGGGAGGGGGCATGAAAAACTGTTTTTT. The encoded protein is CSARDGRGHEKLFF.

This clonotype came up many times. Written as DNA, the CDR3 is TGTGCCAGCAGCCAAGTAAGTCAGGGAACAGATACGCAGTATTTT. Its protein is CASSQVSQGTDTQYF. The chain employs TRBV4-2 and TRBJ2-3; perhaps TRBD1 as D (5 bases). This CDR3 contains 15 residues. The V gene lost 1 base and the J gene lost 3 bases, with 11 bases spanning the gap. CDR1 is LGHNA and CDR2 is YNFKEQ in the germline V gene.

This clonotype was recorded at least ten times. The chain combines TRBV2 with TRBJ2-2; 8 positions agree with TRBD1. Germline V gene lookup returns CDR1 SNHLY and CDR2 FYNNEI. The length of the CDR3 is 15 residues. The junction had 8 bases not matched to a gene; V was cut back by 6 bases and J by 5 bases. The CDR3 nucleotides read TGTGCCAGCAGGGGGGACAGGCGGGAAACCGGGGAGCTGTTTTTT. It specifies CASRGDRRETGELFF.

This clonotype showed up many times. J is TRBJ2-2 and V is TRBV30; TRBD2 might be the D (5 bases). Trimming left V 1 base short and J 8 bases short, with 14 bases between. CDR3 length: 14 amino acids. Germline values: CDR1 GTSNPN, CDR2 SVGIG (reference sequence). The CDR3 DNA sequence: TGTGCCTGGAGTGGGACTTACGTGGGAGGGGAGCTGTTTTTT. It is translated as CAWSGTYVGGELFF.

This clonotype was counted many times. This chain connects TRBV5-1 to TRBJ2-1; D gene uncertain. This CDR3 region has 13 residues. V was clipped by 4 bases and J by 9 bases, with 14 bases between them. Germline CDR1 reads SGHRS; CDR2 reads YFSETQ. The CDR3: CASSPLGSGEQFF. Written as DNA, the CDR3 is TGCGCCAGCAGCCCCCTGGGCTCGGGTGAGCAGTTCTTC.

This clonotype occurred many times. The chain couples TRBV11-2 to TRBJ2-1; a possible D gene is TRBD2 (5 bases). Trimming stripped 5 bases from V and 5 bases from J, with 16 bases between. The CDR3 totals 15 residues. CDR1 is SGHAT, CDR2 FQNNGV, per germline. The CDR3 nucleotides are TGTGCCAGCAGCACACAACTAGGGAAAAACAATGAGCAGTTCTTC. Translated, it gives CASSTQLGKNNEQFF. Combining the CDR3 with reference TRBV11-2 and TRBJ2-1 gives the whole variable domain EAGVAQSPRYKIIEKRQSVAFWCNPISGHATLYWYQQILGQGPKLLIQFQNNGVVDDSQLPKDRFSAERLKGVDSTLKIQPAKLEDSAVYLCASSTQLGKNNEQFFGPGTRLTVL.

This rearrangement joins TRBV28 to TRBJ2-7; D remains ambiguous. The CDR3 totals 14 residues. V was trimmed by 7 bases and J by 0 bases, leaving 13 bases between them. From germline, CDR1 is MDHEN and CDR2 SYDVKM. CDR3 protein: CASKLGGPSYEQYF. The CDR3 DNA is TGTGCCAGCAAGCTTGGCGGACCCTCCTACGAGCAGTACTTC. Filled out from reference TRBV28 and TRBJ2-7, the complete variable domain reads DVKVTQSSRYLVKRTGEKVFLECVQDMDHENMFWYRQDPGLGLRLIYFSYDVKMKEKGDIPEGYSVSREKKERFSLILESASTNQTSMYLCASKLGGPSYEQYFGPGTRLTVT.

This clonotype was found many times. The chain links TRBV29-1 to TRBJ1-1; D call uncertain. The CDR3 contains 14 residues. The V and J ends lost 6 bases and 4 bases respectively, with 18 bases between them. From germline, CDR1 is SQVTM and CDR2 ANQGSEA. Here the CDR3 DNA reads TGCAGCGTGAATATCGACCGGATGGCCACTGAAGCTTTCTTT. Translated: CSVNIDRMATEAFF.

This clonotype was observed at least ten times. In DNA form, the CDR3 reads TGCAGCGCTGACGCCTCGCCGGGGACAGATACGCAGTATTTT. Protein: CSADASPGTDTQYF. The rearrangement joins TRBV29-1 to TRBJ2-3, with TRBD2 as a possible D gene (5 bases). The ends were cut back, 7 bases at V and 3 bases at J, with 17 bases in the middle. The V gene's germline CDR1 is SQVTM and CDR2 ANQGSEA. The CDR3 consists of 14 residues.

This clonotype was seen repeatedly, ten times or more. This chain connects TRBV5-1 to TRBJ2-2, with a possible D match to TRBD1 (6 bases). The CDR3 length is 14 residues. Germline loops: CDR1 SGHRS, CDR2 YFSETQ. Trimming removed 7 bases from V and 1 base from J, with 11 bases in between. CDR3 amino acids: CASGQQGNTGELFF. The CDR3 DNA follows: TGCGCCAGCGGACAACAGGGGAACACCGGGGAGCTGTTTTTT.

The chain links TRBV7-2 to TRBJ1-5, with D perhaps matching TRBD1 (6 bases). The CDR3 consists of 15 residues. Germline values: CDR1 SGHTA, CDR2 FQGNSA. Trimming left V 5 bases short and J 1 base short, with 12 bases between. The CDR3 spells CASSTRTASNQPQHF. For the CDR3, the DNA is TGTGCCAGCAGCACACGGACAGCGAGCAATCAGCCCCAGCATTTT.

V usage is TRBV7-2 and J usage is TRBJ2-2; D not resolved. The CDR3 has 13 residues. Trimming took 3 bases from V and 5 from J, leaving 7 bases between them. Per germline, CDR1 SGHTA and CDR2 FQGNSA. CDR3 DNA: TGTGCCAGCAGCTTGAGGACGACCGGGGAGCTGTTTTTT. Translated, it gives CASSLRTTGELFF.

Of note for this clonotype: This sequence may be a read error, since a much larger clone differs from it by one base. The final CDR3 position lacks the conserved phenylalanine or tryptophan, pointing to a likely read error. This chain joins TRBV7-2 and TRBJ2-5; D gene unclear. The V end lost 3 bases, the J end lost 2 bases, and 7 bases lay between the germline ends. The germline CDR1 and CDR2 sequences are SGHTA and FQGNSA. CDR3 length: 13 amino acids. The CDR3 spells CASSFSNQETQYY. DNA for the CDR3: TGTGCCAGCAGCTTCTCGAATCAAGAGACCCAGTACTAC.

In the case of this clonotype: This may be a read error: a much more frequent sequence differs by one nucleotide. The chain has TRBV5-4 and TRBJ2-5; no clear D. Germline CDR1 is SGHNT and CDR2 is YYREEE (reference sequence). V lost 1 base and J lost 5, with 9 bases in between. The CDR3 sequence is 13 residues long. As DNA, the CDR3 is TGTGCCAGCAGCTTGAAACTGGTTGAGACCCAGTACTTC. Translating it yields CASSLKLVETQYF.

This clonotype was picked up many times. This sequence joins TRBV7-2 and TRBJ2-1; D gene unclear. Germline CDR1 and CDR2: SGHTA and FQGNSA. CDR3 size: 13 residues. Deletions cut 1 base from V and 6 bases from J, with 7 bases between. The CDR3 reads CASSLGLLNEQFF. CDR3 DNA: TGTGCCAGCAGCTTAGGACTGCTCAATGAGCAGTTCTTC.

Details on this clonotype: One base separates it from a far larger clone, so it is likely a read error. The chain carries TRBV7-8 and TRBJ2-5; 9 bases fit TRBD1. The length of the CDR3 is 16 residues. CDR1 SGHVS and CDR2 FQNEAQ come from the germline V gene. The CDR3 region is CASRPPGQGHRETQNF. CDR3 DNA: TGTGCCAGCCGGCCTCCGGGACAGGGTCATCGAGAGACCCAGAACTTC.

As concerns this clonotype: A read error may be the cause here, since a much bigger clone is one base away. This rearrangement joins TRBV20-1 to TRBJ2-5; 9 positions agree with TRBD1. J gave up 5 bases and V 6 bases, and 25 bases lay outside the gene matches. The germline V gene has CDR1 DFQATT and CDR2 SNEGSKA (reference sequence). This CDR3 spans 19 amino acids. CDR3 protein: CSASPPIPGTGTAGETQYF. DNA for the CDR3: TGCAGTGCGTCCCCTCCTATTCCCGGGACAGGGACCGCCGGGGAGACCCAGTACTTC.

The V and J genes are TRBV11-2 and TRBJ2-3, with D unresolved. Trimming stripped 1 base from V and 0 bases from J, with 8 bases between. Germline V lookup: CDR1 SGHAT, CDR2 FQNNGV. CDR3 length: 15 amino acids. The CDR3 DNA reads TGTGCCAGCAGCTTAGGAGTAACTAGCACAGATACGCAGTATTTT. Residues: CASSLGVTSTDTQYF.

This clonotype was counted ten times or more. The chain couples TRBV3-1 to TRBJ2-3, with a possible D match to TRBD1 (6 bases). The CDR3 length is 13 residues. V was trimmed by 6 bases and J by 2 bases, leaving 9 bases between them. Germline CDR1 LGHDT, CDR2 YNNKEL (reference sequence). The CDR3, as DNA: TGTGCCAGCAGTACAGGGACCACAGATACGCAGTATTTT. This gives the protein CASSTGTTDTQYF.

This clonotype was seen ten or more times. The chain has TRBV4-2 and TRBJ2-6, with 10 nucleotides matching TRBD1. V was clipped by 1 base and J by 3 bases; unmatched bases: 6. The germline V gene encodes CDR1 LGHNA and CDR2 YNFKEQ. The CDR3 is made up of 18 amino acids. As DNA, the CDR3 is TGTGCCAGCAGCCAAGTTAAGGGACAGGGGCTTGGGGCCAACGTCCTGACTTTC. It specifies CASSQVKGQGLGANVLTF.

This clonotype was observed many times. This is likely a read error, given that the CDR3 carries no conserved phenylalanine or tryptophan at its end. The chain carries TRBV27 and TRBJ2-2; TRBD2 matches at 8 bases. Trimming removed 5 bases from V and 3 bases from J; junction bases left unmatched: 14. Germline-derived CDR1 and CDR2 are MNHEY and SMNVEV (reference sequence). The CDR3 loop spans 18 amino acids. The CDR3 reads CASSPLAGGGGYTGELFL. The CDR3 nucleotides are TGTGCCAGCAGTCCCCTGGCGGGGGGCGGAGGGTACACCGGGGAGCTGTTTCTT.

This clonotype was found many times. The V call is TRBV2, the J call TRBJ2-1, with 13 positions matching TRBD2. In germline, CDR1 is SNHLY, CDR2 FYNNEI. The CDR3 is 15 amino acids. J lost 3 bases, V lost 5 bases, and 1 base had no gene match. CDR3 loop: CASSRLAGGYNEQFF. For the CDR3, the DNA is TGTGCCAGCAGTCGACTAGCGGGAGGCTACAATGAGCAGTTCTTC.

Notes on this clonotype: A much larger clone is a single base away; this may be a read error. V and J are TRBV11-1 and TRBJ2-3; 7 bases match TRBD1. With V trimmed by 10 bases and J by 5 bases, 12 bases remained unmatched. The CDR3 covers 14 residues. Germline-derived CDR1 and CDR2 are SGHAT and FQDESV (reference sequence). The CDR3 bases are TGTGCCACCCCCGAGGGACAGAGGAGAGATACGCAGTATTTT. This encodes CATPEGQRRDTQYF. Together with reference TRBV11-1 and TRBJ2-3, the CDR3 gives the full variable domain: EAEVAQSPRYKITEKSQAVAFWCDPISGHATLYWYRQILGQGPELLVQFQDESVVDDSQLPKDRFSAERLKGVDSTLKIQPAELGDSAMYLCATPEGQRRDTQYFGPGTRLTVL.

Many counts were recorded for this clonotype. The chain links TRBV15 to TRBJ2-5, with D possibly matching TRBD2 (5 bases). V lost 3 bases to trimming and J lost 2 bases, with 13 bases between them. The CDR3 consists of 15 residues. Germline assignment: CDR1 LNHNV and CDR2 YYDKDF (reference sequence). CDR3 bases: TGTGCCACCAGCAGGGTACTAGGTGCGCAAGAGACCCAGTACTTC. It encodes CATSRVLGAQETQYF.

Ten or more counts support this clonotype. V is TRBV19 and J is TRBJ1-5; D may be TRBD1 (5 bases). The germline V and J ends were trimmed by 3 bases and 3 bases, with 18 bases remaining between them. This CDR3 has 17 amino acids. Germline CDR1 is LNHDA and CDR2 is SQIVND (reference sequence). CDR3 sequence: CASSIRAMGEVNQPQHF. CDR3 coding DNA: TGTGCCAGTAGTATCCGGGCGATGGGGGAGGTCAATCAGCCCCAGCATTTT.

This clonotype was recorded many times. The chain combines TRBV6-2 or TRBV6-3 with TRBJ2-3, with D possibly TRBD1 on 5 matching bases. The V and J ends lost 7 bases and 4 bases respectively, with 15 bases between them. Germline V gene data show CDR1 as MNHEY and CDR2 as SVGEGT. CDR3 size: 14 residues. This CDR3 is CASNRGQDSDTQYF. CDR3 nucleotides: TGTGCCAGCAACCGCGGACAAGACTCAGATACGCAGTATTTT.